In its sample, the clone carrying this T cell receptor beta chain was seen a few times. Its antigen is currently unknown. Kept together in coculture, the mixed lymphocyte reaction cells spent 6 days at 37°C. The source of the sample is a study of siplizumab effects on memory and regulatory T cells. TCRdb's copy holds only in-frame clones and misses some; the assay was immunoSEQ multiplex PCR. The sample contains around 9,000 clones, around 40% of which appear only once. There are 14 residues in the CDR3. CDR1 and CDR2 (germline): SGHTA, FQGNSA. V was clipped by 1 base and J by 5 bases, with 11 bases between them.

This sequence was found in a human donor in good health; the cells came from an allogeneic mixed lymphocyte reaction. The V gene is TRBV7-2, the J gene TRBJ2-5; D unresolved. Sequencing was performed on CFSE-low (dividing) CD4+ T cells sorted from an allogeneic mixed lymphocyte reaction. The CDR3 is CASSLVSNRETQYF. Written as DNA, the CDR3 is TGTGCCAGCAGCTTAGTGAGTAATAGGGAGACCCAGTACTTC.